This T cell receptor beta chain emerged from a study of blood T cells in healthy people across ages. Concerning this clonotype itself: Its target is unknown.

Next came a second PCR, run for about 7 to 12 cycles, which used a sample-barcoded 5' primer along with a J-beta primer mix. TCRdb independently ran MiXCR on the 5' RACE reads; one entry per CDR3 protein. The data show about 1.8 million distinct CDR3 sequences, with roughly 49% seen just once and around 2.1% held by the top ten. In germline, CDR1 is SGHNT, CDR2 YENEEA. The V gene lost 4 bases and the J gene lost 7 bases, with 26 bases spanning the gap. The CDR3 is 19 amino acids. Study outcomes and limitations: There was a strong correlation between TCR beta diversity and naive T cell percentage. Age brought a roughly linear fall in TCR beta diversity measured per million T cells.

The source of this sequence is a woman in her thirties or forties in good health. The source material was blood. This sequence joins TRBV11-3 and TRBJ1-6, with a tentative D call TRBD1 (5 bases). The CDR3 bases are TGTGCCAGCAGCTCGATATCACAGGTTATGAAGCCACGGAATTCACCCCTCCACTTT. Protein product: CASSSISQVMKPRNSPLHF.